This T cell receptor (beta chain) was sequenced in a study of CD8 T cells in ankylosing spondylitis. Study-level findings and limits: In the blood and synovial fluid of reactive arthritis, some motif variants had been previously reported.

On this clonotype: Its specificity is not known.

With molecular barcodes, quantitative 5'-RACE was used to make the TCR beta libraries. TCRdb re-analysed the 5' RACE reads in MiXCR, keeping a single row per CDR3 protein. The sample shows a few hundred thousand distinct CDR3 sequences, 20% of them seen only once. The V gene lost 0 bases and the J gene lost 5 bases, with 9 bases spanning the gap. Looked up from germline, CDR1 is KGHDR and CDR2 is SFDVKD. The CDR3 extends over 14 amino acids. Sequenced input: blood, either unsorted or a sorted T cell fraction (not recorded which). This sequence originates from a male donor with ankylosing spondylitis or in good health (not recorded which). This chain uses TRBV24-1 with TRBJ1-2; D uncertain. CDR3 sequence: CATSDLGYPYGYTF. The CDR3 nucleotides are TGTGCCACCAGTGATTTGGGATACCCGTATGGCTACACCTTC.